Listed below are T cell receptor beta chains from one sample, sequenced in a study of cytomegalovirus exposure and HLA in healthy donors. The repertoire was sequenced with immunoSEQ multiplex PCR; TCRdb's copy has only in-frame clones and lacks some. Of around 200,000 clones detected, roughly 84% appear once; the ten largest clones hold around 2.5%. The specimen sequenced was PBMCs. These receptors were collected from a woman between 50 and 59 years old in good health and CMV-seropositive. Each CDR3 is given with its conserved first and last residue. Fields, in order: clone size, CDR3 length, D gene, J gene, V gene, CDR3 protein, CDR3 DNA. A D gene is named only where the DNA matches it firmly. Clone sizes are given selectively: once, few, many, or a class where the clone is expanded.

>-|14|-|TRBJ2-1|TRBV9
CASSLSGDYNEQFF
TGTGCCAGCAGTTTATCCGGGGACTACAATGAGCAGTTCTTC
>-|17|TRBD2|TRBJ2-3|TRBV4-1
CASSPRVSGGRTDTQYF
TGCGCCAGCAGCCCCAGGGTTAGCGGGGGCCGCACAGATACGCAGTATTTT
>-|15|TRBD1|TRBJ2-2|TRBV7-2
CASSLRQGAAGELFF
TGTGCCAGCAGCTTACGACAGGGGGCAGCCGGGGAGCTGTTTTTT
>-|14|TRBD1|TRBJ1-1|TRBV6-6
CASSYSGQYTEAFF
TGTGCCAGCAGTTACTCGGGACAGTACACTGAAGCTTTCTTT
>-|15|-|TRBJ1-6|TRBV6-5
CASRETGWGNSPLHF
TGTGCCAGCAGAGAAACAGGGTGGGGTAATTCACCCCTCCACTTT
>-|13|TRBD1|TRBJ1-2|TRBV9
CASSPGQGYGYTF
TGTGCCAGCAGCCCCGGACAGGGCTATGGCTACACCTTC
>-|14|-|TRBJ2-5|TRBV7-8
CASSLSRGQETQYF
TGTGCCAGCAGCTTATCCCGGGGCCAAGAGACCCAGTACTTC
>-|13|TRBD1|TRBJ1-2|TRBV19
CASSPQGADGYTF
TGTGCCAGTAGTCCACAGGGGGCGGATGGCTACACCTTC
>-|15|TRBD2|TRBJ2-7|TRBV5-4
CASSDHARTSYEQYF
TGTGCCAGCAGCGACCACGCCCGGACTAGCTACGAGCAGTACTTC
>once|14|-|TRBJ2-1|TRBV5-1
CASSRSQGYNEQFF
TGCGCCAGCAGCCGTTCACAGGGTTACAATGAGCAGTTCTTC
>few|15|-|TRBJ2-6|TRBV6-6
CASSADFSGANVLTF
TGTGCCAGCAGCGCAGACTTCTCTGGGGCCAACGTCCTGACTTTC
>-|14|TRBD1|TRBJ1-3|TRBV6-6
CASSYPGQGNTIYF
TGTGCCAGCAGTTACCCGGGACAGGGAAACACCATATATTTT
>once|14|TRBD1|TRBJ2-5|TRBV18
CASHRGQGGETQYF
TGTGCCAGCCACCGGGGACAGGGGGGAGAGACCCAGTACTTC
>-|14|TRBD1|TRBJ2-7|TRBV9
CASSARQGAYEQYF
TGTGCCAGCAGCGCTAGACAGGGGGCCTACGAGCAGTACTTC
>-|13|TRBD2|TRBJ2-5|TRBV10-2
CASSDGGGVTQYF
TGCGCCAGCAGTGACGGCGGGGGTGTGACCCAGTACTTC
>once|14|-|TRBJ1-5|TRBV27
CASSSGWSNQPQHF
TGTGCCAGCAGTTCCGGGTGGAGCAATCAGCCCCAGCATTTT
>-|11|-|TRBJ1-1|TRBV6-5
CASTSQGAAFF
TGTGCCAGCACCTCCCAGGGCGCAGCTTTCTTT
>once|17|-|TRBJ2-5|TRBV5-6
CASSFLQADRLKETQYF
TGTGCCAGCAGCTTTCTCCAGGCCGACAGGCTGAAAGAGACCCAGTACTTC
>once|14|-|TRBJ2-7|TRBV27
CASAGTASSYEQYF
TGTGCCAGCGCCGGGACTGCGAGCTCCTACGAGCAGTACTTC
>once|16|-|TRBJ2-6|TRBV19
CASSIVLTAGANVLTF
TGTGCCAGTAGTATAGTTCTTACAGCTGGGGCCAACGTCCTGACTTTC
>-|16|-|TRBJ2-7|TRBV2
CASSEAGELAAYEQYF
TGTGCCAGCAGTGAAGCGGGCGAACTAGCCGCCTACGAGCAGTACTTC
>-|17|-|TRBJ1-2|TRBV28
CASSFPSNLDTNYGYTF
TGTGCCAGCAGTTTCCCGTCCAACCTAGATACTAACTATGGCTACACCTTC
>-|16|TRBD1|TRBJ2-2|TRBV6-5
CASRYSGTGVHGELFF
TGTGCCAGCAGATACTCCGGGACAGGGGTTCACGGGGAGCTGTTTTTT
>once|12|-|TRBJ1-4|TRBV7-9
CSSSSQDEKLFF
TGTTCCAGCAGCTCTCAGGATGAAAAACTGTTTTTT
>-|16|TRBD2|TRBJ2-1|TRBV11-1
CASRGIGGDSYNEQFF
TGTGCCAGCAGGGGGATCGGGGGGGATTCCTACAATGAGCAGTTCTTC
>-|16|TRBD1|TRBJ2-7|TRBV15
CATSRGSGTGTYEQYF
TGTGCCACCAGCAGAGGCTCCGGGACAGGGACCTACGAGCAGTACTTC
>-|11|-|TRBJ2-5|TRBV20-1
CSATDREVQYF
TGCAGTGCCACAGACAGAGAGGTCCAGTACTTC
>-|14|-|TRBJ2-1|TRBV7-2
CASSSTGLYNEQFF
TGTGCCAGCAGCTCCACGGGACTCTACAATGAGCAGTTCTTC
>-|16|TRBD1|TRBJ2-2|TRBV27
CASSYWDRGNTGELFF
TGTGCCAGCAGTTATTGGGACAGGGGGAACACCGGGGAGCTGTTTTTT